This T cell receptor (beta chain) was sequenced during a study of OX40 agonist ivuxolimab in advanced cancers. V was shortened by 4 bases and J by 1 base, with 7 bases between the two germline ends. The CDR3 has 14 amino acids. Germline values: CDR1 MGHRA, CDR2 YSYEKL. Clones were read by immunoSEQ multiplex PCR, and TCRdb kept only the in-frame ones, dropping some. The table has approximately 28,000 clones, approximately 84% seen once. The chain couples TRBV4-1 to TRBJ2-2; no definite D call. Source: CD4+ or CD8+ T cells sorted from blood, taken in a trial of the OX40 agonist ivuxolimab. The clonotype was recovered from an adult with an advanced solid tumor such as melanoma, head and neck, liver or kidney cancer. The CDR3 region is CASSPSRNTGELFF. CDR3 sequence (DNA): TGCGCCAGCAGCCCCTCTCGGAACACCGGGGAGCTGTTTTTT.